The clone carrying this T cell receptor gamma chain was seen a few times. No antigen is known for it. The template was reverse-transcribed extracted RNA. The CDR3 regions were amplified by multiplex PCR from V-gene primers to a constant-region primer. TCRdb reanalysed the multiplex PCR reads via CATT. The sample carries 20,000 to 25,000 gamma-chain clones, about 13% recorded once. Alphabeta T cells were depleted, then CD3+ Vdelta1+ Vdelta2- thymocytes were FACS-sorted. Trimming at V came to 0 bases and at J to 4 bases, leaving 9 bases not matched to a gene. Germline V lookup: CDR1 VTNTFY, CDR2 YDVSTARD (reference sequence). The CDR3 length is 15 residues. The data stem from a study of Vδ1+ human thymocytes. Study-wide results and caveats: Despite high sort purity, roughly a fifth of thymic T cell receptor delta sequences were Vdelta2. TRD repertoires were essentially private, unlike widely shared TRG clonotypes. In the thymus, TRG and TRD repertoires looked highly polyclonal with Gaussian CDR3 lengths.

This TCR was recovered from a child less than two years old who had congenital heart surgery. The V gene is TRGV3, the J gene TRGJ1 or TRGJ2. The source material was Vdelta1+ gamma-delta thymocytes from the thymus. Subset indicated: FACS-sorted CD3+ TCRalphabeta- TCRVdelta1+ TCRVdelta2- thymocytes. CDR3 coding DNA: TGTGCCACCTGGGACAGGCTCCCTTGGTATTATAAGAAACTCTTT. Amino acids: CATWDRLPWYYKKLF.